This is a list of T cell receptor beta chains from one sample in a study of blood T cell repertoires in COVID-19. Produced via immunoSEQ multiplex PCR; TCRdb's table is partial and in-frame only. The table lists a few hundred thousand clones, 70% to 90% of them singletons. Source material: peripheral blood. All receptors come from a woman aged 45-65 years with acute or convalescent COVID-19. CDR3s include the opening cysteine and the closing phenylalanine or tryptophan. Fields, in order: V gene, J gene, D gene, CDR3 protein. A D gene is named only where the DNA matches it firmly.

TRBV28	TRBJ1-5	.	CASSPPGQQLYSNQPQHF
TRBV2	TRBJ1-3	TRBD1	CASSELGQGNGNTIYF
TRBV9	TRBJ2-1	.	CASSVGFPESILYNEQFF
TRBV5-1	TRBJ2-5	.	CASSLLGLRETQYF
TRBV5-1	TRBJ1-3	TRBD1	CASSPPTGSGNTIYF
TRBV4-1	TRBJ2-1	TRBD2	CASSQGISGRAEEFF
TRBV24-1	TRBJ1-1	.	CATSDLLGAAFF
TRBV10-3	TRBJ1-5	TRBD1	CAISESGTGRNQPQHF
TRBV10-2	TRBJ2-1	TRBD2	CASITPSGRTYEQFF
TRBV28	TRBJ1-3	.	CASISGFGNTIYF
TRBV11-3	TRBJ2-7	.	CASSKGRGEQYF
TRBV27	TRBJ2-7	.	CASSPRLGTYEQYF
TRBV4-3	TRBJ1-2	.	CASSQDLTGVYGYTF